This T cell receptor beta chain emerged from a study of early T cells in non-severe SARS-CoV-2 infection. Germline V gives CDR1 MGHRA, CDR2 YSYEKL. V was pared by 1 base and J by 4 bases, with 10 bases between. This CDR3 has 14 residues. Unique molecular identifiers were attached to individual cDNA molecules. A single record per CDR3 protein comes from TCRdb applying MiXCR to the 5' RACE reads. The sample has some 40,000 distinct CDR3 sequences; about 5% are singletons. This clonotype was seen only a few times. Sequencing was performed on whole blood. The chain combines TRBV4-1 with TRBJ1-2, with D perhaps TRBD1 (5 bases). The TCR was taken from an adult who was a healthcare worker with PCR-confirmed SARS-CoV-2 infection or an uninfected control (not recorded which). The CDR3 protein is CASSQGGRAYGYTF. The DNA for the CDR3 is TGCGCCAGCAGCCAAGGAGGCAGGGCCTATGGCTACACCTTC.